Sequencing of this T cell receptor beta chain was carried out in a study of blood T cell repertoires in COVID-19. Participants' reported clinical history set cohort assignment. Within 2 weeks of study entry, exposed participants had contacted a PCR-confirmed or clinician-diagnosed COVID-19 case. Original processing notes: Estimation of nucleated cell counts was performed using reference gene primer amplification. Sequenced by immunoSEQ multiplex PCR; TCRdb stores in-frame clones only, minus some. Clonal size and the V and J genes are those of that table, whereas D and trimming came from the DNA. This sample carries approximately 300,000 clones, 85% of them seen once, and the ten largest clones take 1.5% to 2%. Trimming left V 5 bases short and J 3 bases short, with 11 bases between. Germline V gene sequence: CDR1 SGHTA, CDR2 FQGNSA. The CDR3 spans 13 residues.

The chain carries TRBV7-2 and TRBJ2-7; no clear D gene. The sample consisted of PBMCs or T cells enriched from blood (not recorded which). The receptor was isolated from a woman aged 30 to 39 who had been exposed to COVID-19. The CDR3 nucleotides read TGTGCCAGCAGCCTGAGCGCCCGCTACGAGCAGTACTTC. Translation gives CASSLSARYEQYF.